This passage covers 3 T cell receptor beta chains from one sample sequenced in a study of T cell repertoires in cytomegalovirus infection. TCRdb re-analysed the reads in MiXCR, keeping a single row per CDR3 protein. The sample holds about 150,000 distinct CDR3 sequences; 23% are singletons and the top ten take approximately 11%. Sequencing was done on a sample of PBMCs. These receptors were collected from a human donor in good health (CMV status not recorded). Some clones in this sample may be carry-over from other donors' samples.

This clonotype was counted at least ten times. The chain employs TRBV7-2 and TRBJ2-3; 10 bases are a match to TRBD2. CDR3 length equals 17 residues. Germline assignment: CDR1 SGHTA and CDR2 FQGNSA. V lost 1 base and J lost 2; bases outside the gene matches: 6. CDR3 sequence reads: CASSLGPLAGATDTQYF. The CDR3 region has the DNA TGTGCCAGCAGCTTAGGTCCCCTAGCGGGGGCCACAGATACGCAGTATTTT.

This clonotype came up many times. The chain uses TRBV7-2 and TRBJ1-1; D unclear. The germline CDR1 and CDR2 sequences are SGHTA and FQGNSA. V lost 2 bases and J lost 6, with 7 bases in between. The CDR3 length is 12 residues. CDR3 region: CASSLRRAEAFF. For the CDR3, the DNA is TGTGCCAGCAGCTTAAGGCGCGCTGAAGCTTTCTTT.

The chain combines TRBV5-1 with TRBJ2-2; a possible D gene is TRBD1 (6 bases). The CDR3 covers 15 residues. CDR1 is SGHRS, CDR2 YFSETQ, per germline. Between the trimmed V and J ends, which lost 4 bases and 2 bases, there was a span of 12 bases. The chain's CDR3 is CASSLTGKNTGELFF. The CDR3 DNA reads as TGCGCCAGCAGCCTCACAGGGAAAAACACCGGGGAGCTGTTTTTT.